The 21 T cell receptor beta chains given below trace back to one sample, sequenced in a study of shared clonotypes between healthy human individuals. Profiling relied on immunoSEQ multiplex PCR, and the TCRdb table lists in-frame clones only, not all of them. In the table there are roughly 2 million clones, about 94% of which are singletons. Positively selected for CCR7, the CD45RO-negative cells used as naive CD8 cells excluded terminally differentiated effector memory CD45RA+ cells. The specimen sequenced was naive CD8+ T cells sorted from blood. The receptors come from a young man in good health.

The rearrangement joins TRBV19 to TRBJ2-7; 7 nucleotides agree with TRBD1. V shed 6 bases and J 7 bases; nucleotides not matched to a gene: 9. From germline, CDR1 is LNHDA and CDR2 SQIVND (reference sequence). This CDR3 region has 13 residues. CDR3 sequence reads: CASRGQTLGEQYF. Here the CDR3 DNA reads TGTGCCAGTAGGGGACAGACCTTAGGGGAGCAGTACTTC.

The genes are TRBV13 and TRBJ1-2; the match to TRBD1 covers 8 bases. Germline lookup yields CDR1 PRHDT and CDR2 FYEKMQ (reference sequence). The V segment lost 5 bases and the J segment 5 bases; nucleotides outside the gene matches: 10. CDR3 length: 15 amino acids. CDR3: CASSPRQGPGYGYTF. The CDR3 DNA reads as TGTGCCAGCAGCCCCCGACAGGGGCCGGGTTATGGCTACACCTTC. The whole variable domain, filled in from reference TRBV13 and TRBJ1-2, reads AAGVIQSPRHLIKEKRETATLKCYPIPRHDTVYWYQQGPGQDPQFLISFYEKMQSDKGSIPDRFSAQQFSDYHSELNMSSLELGDSALYFCASSPRQGPGYGYTFGSGTRLTVV.

V gene TRBV9 combines with J gene TRBJ1-1, with a possible D match to TRBD1 (5 bases). Germline-derived CDR1 and CDR2 are SGDLS and YYNGEE. The CDR3 totals 14 residues. Trimming took off 0 bases at V and 3 bases at J, with 9 bases between the two ends. CDR3: CASSVDPRDTEAFF. CDR3 DNA sequence: TGTGCCAGCAGCGTAGATCCCAGGGACACTGAAGCTTTCTTT.

J is TRBJ2-7 and V is TRBV4-2, with TRBD2 identical over 8 bases. J gave up 4 bases and V 4 bases, and 9 bases lay outside the gene matches. This CDR3 has 15 amino acids. Germline CDR1 reads LGHNA; CDR2 reads YNFKEQ. Here the CDR3 reads CASSPRGSSGYEQYF. CDR3 DNA: TGTGCCAGCAGCCCCCGCGGGTCTAGCGGGTACGAGCAGTACTTC.

The chain recombines TRBV11-1 with TRBJ2-5; 11 bases match TRBD2. The V and J ends lost 5 bases and 5 bases, in that order; junction bases with no gene match: 7. CDR1 is SGHAT and CDR2 is FQDESV in the germline V gene (reference sequence). The CDR3 is 15 amino acids. For the CDR3, the DNA is TGTGCCAGCAGCCGAACTAGCGGGGGATCGGAGACCCAGTACTTC. Translation: CASSRTSGGSETQYF.

This clone was detected only once. The V and J genes are TRBV10-1 and TRBJ2-7; perhaps TRBD2 as D (6 bases). CDR1 and CDR2 from the germline V gene are WNHNN and SYGVQD (reference sequence). CDR3 length: 13 residues. The germline V and J ends were trimmed by 8 bases and 6 bases, with 17 bases remaining between them. The DNA for the CDR3 is TGCGCCAGCCTCTTTCGGTTGGGAGGCGAGCAGTACTTC. Its translation is CASLFRLGGEQYF.

The chain carries TRBV16 and TRBJ2-7, with D possibly being TRBD1 or TRBD2 (5 bases each). The CDR3 loop spans 11 amino acids. With 2 bases removed from V and 9 bases from J, the gap between germline ends came to 8 bases. Germline V gene data show CDR1 as KGHSY and CDR2 as FQNENV. The CDR3 reads CASSQGGLQYF. The CDR3 DNA reads as TGTGCCAGCAGCCAAGGGGGTCTGCAGTACTTC.

The chain is built from TRBV27 and TRBJ2-7; tentatively, D is TRBD2 (5 bases). Germline CDR1 reads MNHEY; CDR2 reads SMNVEV (reference sequence). The CDR3 loop spans 13 amino acids. The V end was cut by 1 base, the J end by 3 bases, with 7 bases between. The chain's CDR3 is CASSLFGDYEQYF. The CDR3 nucleotides are TGTGCCAGCAGTTTATTCGGGGACTACGAGCAGTACTTC.

About this clone itself: This sample also contains other DNA sequences that code for the same CDR3. The rearrangement links TRBV27 to TRBJ2-4; D is uncertain. CDR1 is MNHEY and CDR2 is SMNVEV in the germline V gene (reference sequence). This CDR3 has 15 amino acids. Trimming removed 2 bases from V and 0 bases from J, with 8 bases in between. CDR3 sequence (DNA): TGTGCCAGCAGTTTAGGAACCCTAGCCAAAAACATTCAGTACTTC. As protein: CASSLGTLAKNIQYF.

A note on this clone: At the DNA level, this CDR3 is encoded by other sequences in the same sample as well. The chain combines TRBV11-2 with TRBJ2-3, with a possible D match to TRBD1 (6 bases). V lost 3 bases and J 3 bases, leaving 10 bases between the germline ends. The germline V gene encodes CDR1 SGHAT and CDR2 FQNNGV. CDR3 length: 14 amino acids. The CDR3 region has the DNA TGTGCCAGCAGCTTGGGGGCTTATACAGATACGCAGTATTTT. This gives the protein CASSLGAYTDTQYF.

A remark on this clone: The sample carries other DNA sequences with the same CDR3. The chain recombines TRBV7-6 with TRBJ2-2; D is uncertain. Germline V gene lookup returns CDR1 SGHVS and CDR2 FNYEAQ. The CDR3 is 12 residues long. Trimming took 4 bases from V and 5 from J, leaving 5 bases between them. This chain's CDR3 is CASSSGTGELFF. In nucleotides, the CDR3 is TGTGCCAGCAGCTCCGGAACCGGGGAGCTGTTTTTT.

This clone was detected only once. The J gene is TRBJ1-6, the V gene TRBV5-6, with D unresolved. CDR3 size: 12 residues. Trimming pared 6 bases from V and 9 bases from J, leaving 10 bases between. The germline CDR1 and CDR2 sequences are SGHDT and YYEEEE. CDR3 nucleotide sequence: TGTGCCAGCATCTTCTGGCCTTCACCCCTCCACTTT. This encodes CASIFWPSPLHF.

In this sample, this clone turned up once. V and J are TRBV7-9 and TRBJ2-1; 10 bases align to TRBD1. Germline trimming cut 4 bases from V and 5 bases from J; bases unmatched to any gene: 5. Germline lookup yields CDR1 SEHNR and CDR2 FQNEAQ (reference sequence). The CDR3 runs 15 residues. CDR3 DNA: TGTGCCAGCAGCTCGTGGGACAGGGGCCACAATGAGCAGTTCTTC. Translated, it gives CASSSWDRGHNEQFF.

In regard to this clone: Other DNA sequences from this sample encode an identical CDR3 as well. The rearrangement joins TRBV5-6 to TRBJ2-7; TRBD2 aligns across 9 bases. Trimming cost V 0 bases and J 4 bases; bases outside gene matches: 2. Germline loops: CDR1 SGHDT, CDR2 YYEEEE. This CDR3 is 14 amino acids long. In DNA, the CDR3 is TGTGCCAGCAGCTTGGGACTAGCGGAATACGAGCAGTACTTC. Its protein product is CASSLGLAEYEQYF.

V is TRBV29-1 and J is TRBJ2-7; the D gene is possibly TRBD1 (6 bases). Germline CDR1 and CDR2: SQVTM and ANQGSEA. The germline V and J ends were trimmed by 2 bases and 3 bases, with 11 bases remaining between them. This CDR3 has 13 amino acids. This CDR3 reads CSVENGGHYEQYF. The DNA of the CDR3 is TGCAGCGTTGAAAATGGGGGCCACTACGAGCAGTACTTC.

The chain uses TRBV27 and TRBJ1-2, with a weak D call TRBD1 (5 bases). Deletions cut 3 bases from V and 4 bases from J, with 12 bases between. This CDR3 is 14 amino acids long. Per germline, CDR1 MNHEY and CDR2 SMNVEV (reference sequence). The chain's CDR3 is CASSFGWGAYGYTF. In nucleotides, the CDR3 is TGTGCCAGCAGTTTTGGGTGGGGCGCCTATGGCTACACCTTC.

The J gene is TRBJ2-1, the V gene TRBV7-9; D unresolved. Trimming cost V 1 base and J 0 bases, with 7 bases left between them. The CDR3 loop spans 15 amino acids. Germline V gene lookup returns CDR1 SEHNR and CDR2 FQNEAQ (reference sequence). The CDR3 loop reads CASSLEDSSYNEQFF. CDR3 sequence (DNA): TGTGCCAGCAGCTTAGAAGATAGCTCCTACAATGAGCAGTTCTTC.

The chain couples TRBV7-9 to TRBJ2-1, with 8 bases aligning to TRBD2. The CDR3 runs 16 residues. The germline gives CDR1 SEHNR, CDR2 FQNEAQ (reference sequence). Trimming cost V 5 bases and J 1 base; bases outside gene matches: 7. DNA for the CDR3: TGTGCCAGCAGCCCCACAGCGGGGGTATCCTACAATGAGCAGTTCTTC. Protein: CASSPTAGVSYNEQFF.

This clone was observed once. The chain carries TRBV30 and TRBJ1-6; D unclear. The CDR3 sequence is 16 residues long. Germline assignment: CDR1 GTSNPN and CDR2 SVGIG (reference sequence). The V and J ends lost 0 bases and 0 bases respectively, with 9 bases between them. CDR3: CAWSVPGLSYNSPLHF. CDR3 sequence (DNA): TGTGCCTGGAGTGTACCCGGGCTCTCCTATAATTCACCCCTCCACTTT.

The chain employs TRBV7-9 and TRBJ1-6; TRBD1 might be the D (6 bases). Germline lookup yields CDR1 SEHNR and CDR2 FQNEAQ (reference sequence). The CDR3 extends over 12 amino acids. Between the trimmed V and J ends, which lost 5 bases and 15 bases, there was a span of 14 bases. CDR3: CASSPGGAGLHF. The CDR3 DNA sequence: TGTGCCAGCAGCCCGGGGGGGGCAGGCCTCCACTTT. Supplemented by reference TRBV7-9 and TRBJ1-6, the full variable domain reads DTGVSQNPRHKITKRGQNVTFRCDPISEHNRLYWYRQTLGQGPEFLTYFQNEAQLEKSRLLSDRFSAERPKGSFSTLEIQRTEQGDSAMYLCASSPGGAGLHFGNGTRLTVT.

The rearrangement uses TRBV9 and TRBJ2-7, with a weak D call TRBD1 (6 bases). The CDR3 spans 12 residues. Between the trimmed V and J ends, which lost 3 bases and 3 bases, there was a span of 7 bases. CDR1 SGDLS and CDR2 YYNGEE come from the germline V gene. The CDR3 spells CASSEGGYEQYF. CDR3 bases: TGTGCCAGCAGCGAAGGGGGCTACGAGCAGTACTTC. The variable domain in full, with the rest retrieved from reference TRBV9 and TRBJ2-7, is DSGVTQTPKHLITATGQRVTLRCSPRSGDLSVYWYQQSLDQGLQFLIQYYNGEERAKGNILERFSAQQFPDLHSELNLSSLELGDSALYFCASSEGGYEQYFGPGTRLTVT.